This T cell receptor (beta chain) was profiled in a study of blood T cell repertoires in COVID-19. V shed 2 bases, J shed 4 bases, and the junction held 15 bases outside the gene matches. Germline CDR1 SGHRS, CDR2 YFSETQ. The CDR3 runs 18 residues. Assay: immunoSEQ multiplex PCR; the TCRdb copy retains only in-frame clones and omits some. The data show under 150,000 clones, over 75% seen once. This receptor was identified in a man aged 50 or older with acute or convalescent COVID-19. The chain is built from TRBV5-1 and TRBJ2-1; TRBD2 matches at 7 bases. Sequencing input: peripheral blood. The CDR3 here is CASSLISGEGLIYNEQFF. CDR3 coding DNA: TGCGCCAGCAGCTTAATATCCGGGGAGGGCTTAATTTACAATGAGCAGTTCTTC.